The 2 T cell receptor beta chains listed next were all sequenced from one sample in a study of patients and donors after allogeneic stem cell transplantation. Each CDR3 protein is one row after TCRdb ran MiXCR on the RT-PCR reads. The sample has around 170,000 distinct CDR3 sequences; about 24% are singletons. The source material was blood, either unsorted or a sorted T cell fraction (not recorded which). Receptors originate from a human donor who was either an allogeneic HSCT recipient or a stem cell or donor lymphocyte infusion donor (not recorded which). It is not recorded whose cells these are; they may come from a transplant donor.

The chain employs TRBV7-2 and TRBJ1-3; possibly TRBD1 for D (5 bases). Trimming pared 5 bases from V and 4 bases from J, leaving 24 bases between. CDR3 length: 18 amino acids. CDR1 and CDR2 from the germline V gene are SGHTA and FQGNSA. The CDR3 region is CASSPLFGRATQGNTIYF. In DNA form, the CDR3 reads TGTGCCAGCAGCCCCCTGTTTGGCAGGGCAACTCAGGGAAACACCATATATTTT.

V gene TRBV7-2 combines with J gene TRBJ2-3; D is perhaps TRBD1 (5 bases). The germline V gene encodes CDR1 SGHTA and CDR2 FQGNSA. V gave up 5 bases and J gave up 2 bases, with 14 bases separating them. CDR3 length equals 15 residues. For the CDR3, the DNA is TGTGCCAGCAGCCCCACCAGGGTGTTCACAGATACGCAGTATTTT. As protein: CASSPTRVFTDTQYF.